Listed below are T cell receptor beta chains from one sample, sequenced in a study of technical replicates of blood from a few donors. The method was immunoSEQ multiplex PCR; TCRdb's version includes in-frame clones alone and lacks a portion of them. The sample records approximately 79,000 clones, approximately 95% being singletons. What was sequenced was T cells isolated from PBMCs. These receptors all stem from a human donor in good health. Both conserved end residues are part of each CDR3. Each record gives: D gene, clone size, V gene, J gene, CDR3 protein, CDR3 DNA. A D gene is named only where the DNA matches it firmly. Not all rows give a size; the values are once, few, many and, for expanded clones, a class.

d_gene: .
abundance: .
v_gene: TRBV7-7
j_gene: TRBJ2-1
CDR3aa: CASSRQVSSYNEQFF
CDR3nt: TGTGCCAGCAGCCGACAGGTCAGCTCCTACAATGAGCAGTTCTTC

d_gene: TRBD1
abundance: .
v_gene: TRBV6-5
j_gene: TRBJ1-2
CDR3aa: CASRQGGNYGYTF
CDR3nt: TGTGCCAGCCGACAAGGGGGCAACTATGGCTACACCTTC

d_gene: .
abundance: .
v_gene: TRBV14
j_gene: TRBJ2-7
CDR3aa: CASSAYPEEGAHQEEQYF
CDR3nt: TGTGCCAGCAGCGCTTATCCGGAGGAGGGGGCCCATCAAGAAGAGCAGTACTTC

d_gene: .
abundance: .
v_gene: TRBV29-1
j_gene: TRBJ2-2
CDR3aa: CSALGGTAGETGELFF
CDR3nt: TGCAGCGCCCTGGGGGGAACGGCTGGGGAGACCGGGGAGCTGTTTTTT

d_gene: .
abundance: few
v_gene: TRBV29-1
j_gene: TRBJ1-1
CDR3aa: CSVEDGSYGNIEAFF
CDR3nt: TGCAGCGTTGAAGATGGATCATACGGGAATATTGAAGCTTTCTTT

d_gene: TRBD1
abundance: .
v_gene: TRBV23-1
j_gene: TRBJ2-7
CDR3aa: CASKPGQVCSYEQYF
CDR3nt: TGCGCCAGCAAACCGGGACAGGTTTGCTCCTACGAGCAGTACTTC

d_gene: .
abundance: .
v_gene: TRBV4-2
j_gene: TRBJ2-7
CDR3aa: CASSQGVAGPLAYEQYF
CDR3nt: TGTGCCAGCAGCCAAGGAGTGGCGGGACCATTAGCCTACGAGCAGTACTTC

d_gene: TRBD2
abundance: .
v_gene: TRBV2
j_gene: TRBJ2-3
CDR3aa: CASSDGAGGPDTQYF
CDR3nt: TGTGCCAGCAGTGATGGAGCGGGGGGTCCAGATACGCAGTATTTT

d_gene: TRBD2
abundance: .
v_gene: TRBV4-1
j_gene: TRBJ2-7
CDR3aa: CASSQAPGLGYEQYF
CDR3nt: TGCGCCAGCAGCCAAGCCCCGGGACTAGGATACGAGCAGTACTTC

d_gene: TRBD1
abundance: .
v_gene: TRBV2
j_gene: TRBJ1-2
CDR3aa: CASSEEWTGDGYTF
CDR3nt: TGTGCCAGCAGTGAAGAGTGGACAGGGGACGGCTACACCTTC